This T cell receptor (beta chain) was recovered during a study of prognosis after radiotherapy for stage I lung cancer. With two-round multiplex PCR, TCR beta CDR3 sequences were amplified from genomic DNA. Individual primers that were specific to each TRBV and TRBJ gene served in first-round PCR. From the multiplex PCR reads, TCRdb called clonotypes with MiXCR, one entry per CDR3 protein. Of some 27,000 distinct CDR3 sequences in the sample, around a third are singletons; the top ten hold about an eighth. CDR1 is SGHRS, CDR2 YFSETQ, per germline. V shed 4 bases and J shed 5 bases, with 17 bases lying between them. The CDR3 runs 15 residues.

The chain employs TRBV5-1 and TRBJ2-3, with D maybe TRBD1 (6 bases). Here the sequenced sample was PBMCs, taken before or after stereotactic body radiation therapy (not recorded which). The sequence was obtained from a donor aged 50 or older with non-small cell lung cancer. In nucleotides, the CDR3 is TGCGCCAGCAGCCCCGGAGCAGGGGTGGTAGATACGCAGTATTTT. Protein sequence: CASSPGAGVVDTQYF.